This T cell receptor beta chain derives from a study of cytomegalovirus exposure and HLA in healthy donors (dated by TCRdb to 2015 to 2018). With respect to the entire study: In an earlier analysis of fewer than 750 of the donors, less than 350 Gb of sequence data and 90 million to 130 million unique TCR beta sequences from roughly 190 million T cells were reported. In the later analysis, no new phenotypic data were used to find candidate immune exposures; instead, reliance was placed on TCR beta sequences and their occurrence across donors. Alongside the repertoire data, information on donor age, sex, ethnicity and CMV serostatus was compiled. Every discovery cohort repertoire had been produced on one sequencing platform. An early release covering roughly 600 HLA-typed donors comprised about 320 gigabases of sequencing data and around 80 million unique TCR sequences. Across 300 to 400 genotyped donors of the cohort, an average of roughly 200,000 unique TCR beta nucleotide sequences per donor were sequenced, and roughly 18% of those sequences were non-productive. A later genetic analysis used genome-wide SNP genotypes for about three fifths of the roughly 700 donors, treating that subset as a discovery cohort. Typing coverage differed by locus: A, B, C, DRB1 and DQB1 were typed in roughly 629-630 donors, DQA1 in around 500, DPA1 in around 580, and DPB1 in approximately 450. A separate validation cohort of 90 to 150 different subjects was used in addition to the approximately 670-subject first cohort. The study profiled the T cell repertoires of fewer than 850 subjects by immunosequencing and related them to cytomegalovirus serostatus. HLA typing covered class I and class II loci at four-digit resolution. Roughly five DR-DQ haplotypes were treated as single units for association and clustering because of strong linkage in the cohort. An earlier analysis of around 540 of the donors applied high-throughput TCR beta sequencing to assess whether each TCR beta V gene segment acted as functional or pseudogenic. The study was designed to test whether signatures of past pathogen exposure could be identified by cataloging public T cell receptors. The genetic ancestry cluster associated with self-reported Caucasian donors included 81% of the 300 to 400 genotyped donors. To study patterns of TCR occurrence, a later analysis re-analyzed previously published TCR beta repertoires from 550 to 800 donors and added high-resolution HLA genotyping. The study combined high-throughput TCR immunosequencing, statistical association of individual TCRs with disease status, and machine learning to predict cytomegalovirus infection status. Overall study outcomes, separate from this receptor: An association between a missense DCLRE1C variant and V-gene and J-gene trimming of TCR beta chains was found in a later genetic analysis and replicated in an independent cohort. In a later analysis, the rate of TCR association differed among HLA loci, with DRB1 alleles having the most associated TCRs and HLA-C alleles having the fewest. The only immune exposure information available for the cohort was CMV serostatus. The authors suggested that the approach could potentially be extended to other disease states and immunological phenotypes. This cohort had only TCR beta chains sequenced, and the lack of alpha or paired-chain data limited which features could be detected. In vitro tests confirmed that a few of the cytomegalovirus-associated TCR beta chains recognize cytomegalovirus antigens. In a later analysis, several top co-occurrence clusters were reported to appear linked to parvovirus B19, influenza, CMV and Epstein-Barr virus. An earlier analysis of approximately 600 of the donors showed that most TCR beta V segments appeared in productive rearrangements either about 87% or about 30% of the time, which broadly matched IMGT annotations. A further reported finding was that TCR beta sequences accurately predicted the HLA-A and HLA-B alleles for most subjects in the first cohort. Some IMGT-functional V segments, including TRBV6-2 and TRBV6-3, could not be told apart with the 87-base-pair reads, so those segments were excluded. Because HLA typing was unavailable for some donors at each locus, only the typed subset was used in association tests. Linkage disequilibrium might explain the correlated functional status among segregating V segments, but an unknown experimental factor could not be excluded. Most TCR sequences were seen in very few donors, while some public TCRs were found in many individuals. In the study, approximately 150 TCR beta chains were listed as associated with cytomegalovirus. According to a later analysis, most CMV-associated TCR beta chains appeared to be HLA-restricted, and the HLA associations seemed to be driven largely by CMV exposure. Because counts were too low, more than 15 rarely observed V segments, including chromosome 9 orphons, were excluded from the earlier analysis of around 590 of the donors. A later analysis associated 16,951 TCR beta sequences with specific HLA alleles at a false discovery rate of 0.05. A later analysis found that HLA-associated TCR beta chains were more clonally expanded and had lower generation probabilities than equally common non-associated chains. Cytomegalovirus status was reported to be diagnosed by the classifier with high specificity and sensitivity in both the original and validation cohorts. According to a later genetic analysis, donors in an Asian-associated ancestry cluster had fewer N-insertions in productive TCRs than the approximately 630-donor mean. When HLA alleles, especially DR and DQ, strongly co-occurred, TCR associations were difficult to assign to individual alleles. A group of highly shared sequence variants was considered likely to be a technical artifact of the sequencing pipeline. Sequencing depth was assumed to be roughly uniform across donors in the presence/absence analyses, though that assumption may not hold.

Regarding this clone: The antigen it recognizes is unknown. Base qualities were left out, and no much larger clone turns up one base away.

V is cut by 4 bases and J by 0 bases, and the space between the germline ends is 10 bases. CDR1 and CDR2, looked up from the germline V gene, are SQVTM and ANQGSEA. Spanning cysteine to phenylalanine, the CDR3 consists of 13 amino acids. Only the CDR3 region is kept as DNA, spanning 39 bases read in frame from base 1. Libraries were built with the immunoSEQ multiplex PCR assay. For the multiplex PCR, a mixture combining 60 forward primers for TCR Vbeta segments and 13 reverse primers for TCR Jbeta segments was used. The CDR3 region of rearranged TCR beta genes was amplified from genomic DNA with a multiplex PCR assay. The amplified TCR beta libraries were sequenced on the Illumina HiSeq System as 87-base-pair reads. The paper's processing steps were these. Across the 500 to 750 repertoires, a later analysis counted about 81 million unique TCR beta chains, roughly 11 million of which were shared by at least two donors. Raw reads were error-corrected and collapsed into unique sequences by a nearest-neighbor algorithm in which closely related sequences were merged to remove PCR and sequencing errors. V, D and J gene segments were assigned by aligning CDR3 sequences to IMGT reference sequences. For a sequence to be retained, a match of at least six nucleotides was required to both a V gene segment and a J gene segment. A rearrangement counted as productive if the CDR3 had no stop codons and remained in frame with V and J, and every other rearrangement counted as non-productive. Following IMGT convention, CDR3 was defined as the stretch from the second conserved V-encoded cysteine to the conserved J-encoded phenylalanine. Sequences without an unambiguous match to a single V gene segment were excluded from the earlier analysis of a few hundred of the donors. An earlier analysis of a few hundred of the donors called V segments functional above 56.7% productive rearrangements and segregating when the between-donor standard deviation exceeded 5%. A statistical classification framework was built for diagnosing cytomegalovirus status from the catalog of TCR beta chain sequences. In a later analysis, V and J genes were assigned by comparing TCR nucleotide sequences against IMGT/GENE-DB human TR gene sequences. A later analysis assigned CDR3 sequences and most-parsimonious VDJ recombination scenarios with the TCRdist pipeline. In a later analysis, each TCR beta chain was defined by its CDR3 amino acid sequence together with its V-gene family, and reads lacking a unique V-gene family were excluded. A later analysis removed over 500 highly shared, low-generation-probability nucleotide sequences to deal with suspected cross-contamination and a sequencing artifact. In a later analysis, a clonal expansion index for each public chain was calculated from normalized within-repertoire ranks of inferred template counts. A later analysis computed generation probabilities with a VDJ recombination model fitted to out-of-frame rearrangements, and checked the results against IGoR. In a later analysis, TCR-TCR, TCR-HLA and TCR-CMV co-occurrence was scored with hypergeometric tests, and a repertoire-size bias correction was applied to TCR pairs. False discovery rates were estimated in a later analysis by permuting HLA or CMV assignments 20 times. In a later analysis, co-occurring TCRs were grouped using DBSCAN, and TCRdist sequence similarity was added for clustering within HLA-allele-positive subsets. Co-occurrence clustering excluded repertoires with fewer than 30,000 or more than 120,000 public chains, plus five with anomalous nucleotide sharing. TCRdb provides this immuneACCESS table in a form limited to in-frame rearrangements. Some clones are lacking; in checked studies, under half of them reflect an unresolved V gene, and why the rest are absent is not known. That table is the source of V, J and clone size, and D and trimming were worked out from the DNA. Across this sample there are around 280,000 clones, with 70% to 90% seen only once. The ten most abundant clones make up about 2% of the sample.

The cohort consisted of 600 or so healthy bone marrow donors. All cohort members were sampled while nominally healthy, although unrecorded immune exposures were likely present. The donor was CMV seronegative and was included in the group of about 400 seronegative cohort members. A peripheral blood sample was provided by each donor, and peripheral blood mononuclear cells were used for TCR beta sequencing. The Qiagen DNeasy Blood Extraction Kit was used to extract genomic DNA from the blood cell samples. The source material was PBMCs. The V gene is TRBV29-1 and the J gene is TRBJ2-7, and TRBD1 may be the D gene, going by 6 matching bases. This TCR was sampled from a woman between 18 and 29 years old in good health and CMV-seronegative. The nucleotides read TGCAGCGTTGGGACAGTTCTCTCCTACGAGCAGTACTTC. Its translation is CSVGTVLSYEQYF.